This record covers a single T cell receptor (beta chain). These data belong to a study of blood T cell repertoires in COVID-19. Overall study context: Spain, Italy and the United States supplied samples that represented acute and convalescent COVID-19. T cells, B-cell-depleted T cells, or PBMCs provided the cDNA or gDNA that served as material.

The CDR3 consists of 16 residues. Germline CDR1 and CDR2: MGHDK and SYGVNS. J gave up 2 bases and V 3 bases, and 9 bases lay outside the gene matches. Only in-frame clones appear in the TCRdb table, and some are missing; sequencing was by immunoSEQ multiplex PCR. The sample lists over 200,000 clones; roughly 86% were seen once. The chain is built from TRBV25-1 and TRBJ1-2; TRBD1 matches at 7 bases. This TCR was sampled from a woman between 35 and 50 years old with acute or convalescent COVID-19. The sample comprised peripheral blood. CDR3 DNA sequence: TGTGCCAGCAGTGATGCCACAGGGGACCCCAACTATGGCTACACCTTC. It translates to CASSDATGDPNYGYTF.